This TCR beta chain was profiled in a study of T cells in Graves' hyperthyroidism and ophthalmopathy. PBMCs were derived from 10 ml fresh peripheral blood. This clonotype has more than one count but fewer than ten. Researchers amplified the TCR beta CDR3 regions from RNA transcripts. The HTBI primer set was used in a first-round RT-PCR of the TCR CDR3. TCRdb fed the multiplex PCR reads into MiXCR, producing one record per CDR3 protein. The table includes fewer than 500,000 distinct CDR3 sequences, roughly 13% detected once. This CDR3 has 14 residues. V lost 0 bases to trimming and J lost 3 bases, with 8 bases between them. Looked up from germline, CDR1 is MGHDK and CDR2 is SYGVNS.

The TCR was taken from a man aged 25-40 years with Graves' hyperthyroidism that later progressed to Graves' ophthalmopathy. Input material: blood. The chain has TRBV25-1 and TRBJ2-5; no firm D call. For the CDR3, the DNA is TGTGCCAGCAGTGAATATTCCAGAGAAGAGACCCAGTACTTC. Encoded protein: CASSEYSREETQYF.